This T cell receptor beta chain was recovered during a study of spatial heterogeneity in lung cancer. V was clipped by 5 bases and J by 3 bases, with 17 bases between them. The CDR3 runs 16 residues. Germline CDR1 reads MDHEN; CDR2 reads SYDVKM. Time point noted: sample taken at primary tumor resection. This clonotype was detected ten times or more. TCRdb recomputed calls from the 5' RACE reads with MiXCR, one row per CDR3 protein. The data hold 30,000 to 40,000 distinct CDR3 sequences, with approximately 3% observed a single time. Sequencing was performed on normal lung tissue next to the tumor, taken at surgery. The gene calls are TRBV28 and TRBJ1-5; maybe TRBD1 (6 bases). The sequence came from a male donor with early-stage non-small cell lung cancer. CDR3 region: CASSPTNGQFNQPQHF. The DNA of the CDR3 is TGTGCCAGCAGTCCTACGAACGGACAGTTCAATCAGCCCCAGCATTTT.